This TCR beta chain comes out of a study of blood T cell repertoires in COVID-19. Study-wide background: Samples came from the United States, Italy and Spain, spanning acute and convalescent COVID-19.

The V gene lost 2 bases and the J gene lost 8 bases, with 9 bases spanning the gap. Looked up from germline, CDR1 is SQVTM and CDR2 is ANQGSEA. CDR3 length: 11 amino acids. A single count supports this clone. As originally analysed: Amplification with reference gene primers provided the estimates of nucleated cell counts. Produced via immunoSEQ multiplex PCR; TCRdb's table is partial and in-frame only. The D gene and trimming were derived from the DNA, and the V and J assignments and clone size from that table. The table lists just over 300,000 clones, approximately 84% of them singletons. Living in 24 US areas, the participants were between roughly 18 and 95 years of age. Cohort allocation depended upon clinical history that participants reported.

This TCR derives from a young man who had recovered from COVID-19. The V call is TRBV29-1, the J call TRBJ1-2; D ambiguous. Sequencing input: PBMCs or T cells enriched from blood (not recorded which). CDR3 amino acids: CSVESLKGYTF. The CDR3 DNA reads as TGCAGCGTTGAAAGCCTTAAGGGCTACACCTTC.